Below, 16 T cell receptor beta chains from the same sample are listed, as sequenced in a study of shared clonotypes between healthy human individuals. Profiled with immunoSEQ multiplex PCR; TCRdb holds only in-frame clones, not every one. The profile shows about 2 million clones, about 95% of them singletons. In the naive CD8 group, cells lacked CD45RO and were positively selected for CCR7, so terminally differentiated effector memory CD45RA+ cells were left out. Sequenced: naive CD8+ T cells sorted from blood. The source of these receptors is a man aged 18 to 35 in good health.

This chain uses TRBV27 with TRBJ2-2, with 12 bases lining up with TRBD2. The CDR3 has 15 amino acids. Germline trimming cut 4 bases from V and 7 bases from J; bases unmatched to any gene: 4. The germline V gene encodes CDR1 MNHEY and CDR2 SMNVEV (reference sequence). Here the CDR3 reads CASSSSGGAFGELFF. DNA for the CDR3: TGTGCCAGCAGTTCTAGCGGGGGGGCCTTCGGGGAGCTGTTTTTT.

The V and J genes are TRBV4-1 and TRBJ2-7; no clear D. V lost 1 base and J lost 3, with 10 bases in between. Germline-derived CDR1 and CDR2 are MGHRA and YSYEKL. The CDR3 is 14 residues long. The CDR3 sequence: CASSQGLVDYEQYF. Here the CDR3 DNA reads TGCGCCAGCAGCCAAGGTCTCGTGGACTACGAGCAGTACTTC.

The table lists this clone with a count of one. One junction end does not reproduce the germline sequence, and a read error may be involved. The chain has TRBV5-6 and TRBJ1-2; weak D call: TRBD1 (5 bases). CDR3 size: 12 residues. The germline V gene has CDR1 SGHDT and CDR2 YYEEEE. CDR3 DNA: TGTGCCAGCAGCGGGGAGGAGGGGCTGAGGGACTTC. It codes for CASSGEEGLRDF.

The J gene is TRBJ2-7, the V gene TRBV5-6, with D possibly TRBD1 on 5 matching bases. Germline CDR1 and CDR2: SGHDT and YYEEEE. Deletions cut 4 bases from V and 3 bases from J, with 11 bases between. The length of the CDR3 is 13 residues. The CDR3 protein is CASSATAIYEQYF. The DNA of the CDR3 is TGTGCCAGCAGCGCGACAGCTATCTACGAGCAGTACTTC.

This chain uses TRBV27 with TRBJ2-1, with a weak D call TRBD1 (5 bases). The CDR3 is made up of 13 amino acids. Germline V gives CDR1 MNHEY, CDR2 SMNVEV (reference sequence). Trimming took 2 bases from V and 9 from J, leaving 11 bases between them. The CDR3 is CASSLGSGFEQFF. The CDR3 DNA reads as TGTGCCAGCAGTTTAGGGTCAGGGTTTGAGCAGTTCTTC.

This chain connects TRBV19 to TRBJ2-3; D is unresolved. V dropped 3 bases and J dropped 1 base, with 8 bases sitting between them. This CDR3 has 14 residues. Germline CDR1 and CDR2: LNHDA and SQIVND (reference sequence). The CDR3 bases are TGTGCCAGTAGTATCTTAGGACGCACAGATACGCAGTATTTT. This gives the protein CASSILGRTDTQYF.

Written as DNA, the CDR3 is TGTGCCAGCAGTGATACAGGGGGATTCACTGAAGCTTTCTTT. This translates into CASSDTGGFTEAFF. J is TRBJ1-1 and V is TRBV2; the match to TRBD1 covers 8 bases. The CDR3 spans 14 residues. CDR1 is SNHLY, CDR2 FYNNEI, per germline. V lost 3 bases and J lost 4; bases outside the gene matches: 4.

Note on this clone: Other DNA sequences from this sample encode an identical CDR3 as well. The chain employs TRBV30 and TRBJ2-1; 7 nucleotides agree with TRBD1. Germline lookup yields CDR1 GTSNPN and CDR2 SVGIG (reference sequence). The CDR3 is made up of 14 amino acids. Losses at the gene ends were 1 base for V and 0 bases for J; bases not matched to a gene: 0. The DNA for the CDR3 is TGTGCCTGGAGTGGGGACAGCTCCTACAATGAGCAGTTCTTC. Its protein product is CAWSGDSSYNEQFF.

The CDR3 protein is CASSLYPVTEAFF. DNA for the CDR3: TGTGCCAGCAGCCTATATCCTGTCACTGAAGCTTTCTTT. The V call is TRBV11-1, the J call TRBJ1-1; D is unresolved. V dropped 5 bases and J dropped 4 bases, with 11 bases sitting between them. This CDR3 has 13 residues. CDR1 is SGHAT, CDR2 FQDESV, per germline (reference sequence).

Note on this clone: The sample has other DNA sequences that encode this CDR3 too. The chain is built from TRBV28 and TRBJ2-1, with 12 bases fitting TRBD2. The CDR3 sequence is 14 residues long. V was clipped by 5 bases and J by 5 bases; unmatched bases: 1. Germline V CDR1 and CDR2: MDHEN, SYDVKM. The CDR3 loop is CASSLAGGDNEQFF. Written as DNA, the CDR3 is TGTGCCAGCAGTCTAGCGGGGGGGGACAATGAGCAGTTCTTC.

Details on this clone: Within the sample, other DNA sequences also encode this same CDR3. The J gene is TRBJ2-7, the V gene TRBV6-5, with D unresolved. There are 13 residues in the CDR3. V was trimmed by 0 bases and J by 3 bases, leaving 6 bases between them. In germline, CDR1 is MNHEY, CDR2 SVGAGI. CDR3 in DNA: TGTGCCAGCAGTTACTCTGCGGACTACGAGCAGTACTTC. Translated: CASSYSADYEQYF.

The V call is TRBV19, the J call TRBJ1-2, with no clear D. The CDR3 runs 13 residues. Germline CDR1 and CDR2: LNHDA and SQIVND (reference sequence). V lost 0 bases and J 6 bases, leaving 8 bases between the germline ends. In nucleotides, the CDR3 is TGTGCCAGTAGTATAGATGGGTCTAATGGCTACACCTTC. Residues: CASSIDGSNGYTF.

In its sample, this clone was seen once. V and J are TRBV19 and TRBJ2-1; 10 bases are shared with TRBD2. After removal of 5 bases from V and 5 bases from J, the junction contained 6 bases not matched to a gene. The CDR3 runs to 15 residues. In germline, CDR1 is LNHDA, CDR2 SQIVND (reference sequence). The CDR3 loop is CASSPLAGANNEQFF. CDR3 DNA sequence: TGTGCCAGTAGTCCCCTAGCGGGAGCCAACAATGAGCAGTTCTTC. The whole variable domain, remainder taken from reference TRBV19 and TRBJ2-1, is DGGITQSPKYLFRKEGQNVTLSCEQNLNHDAMYWYRQDPGQGLRLIYYSQIVNDFQKGDIAEGYSVSREKKESFPLTVTSAQKNPTAFYLCASSPLAGANNEQFFGPGTRLTVL.

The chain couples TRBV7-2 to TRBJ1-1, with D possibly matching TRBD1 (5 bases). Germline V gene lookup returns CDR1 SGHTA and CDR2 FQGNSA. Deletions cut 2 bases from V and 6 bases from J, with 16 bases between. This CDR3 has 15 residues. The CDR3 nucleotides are TGTGCCAGCAGCTTAATGCTAGGGGCGAGGGCTGAAGCTTTCTTT. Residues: CASSLMLGARAEAFF.

The CDR3 loop is CASSFSGWGSYEQYF. The CDR3 nucleotides read TGCGCCAGCAGCTTTAGCGGGTGGGGGTCCTACGAGCAGTACTTC. V is TRBV5-1 and J is TRBJ2-7; 7 bases are a match to TRBD2. This CDR3 spans 15 amino acids. Germline values: CDR1 SGHRS, CDR2 YFSETQ. V lost 2 bases to trimming and J lost 1 base; unmatched junction nucleotides: 6.

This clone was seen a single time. The DNA for the CDR3 is TGTGCCAGCAGTTTTTGGGGACTAGCGGGCTCCTCCTACGAGCAGTACTTC. This sequence encodes CASSFWGLAGSSYEQYF. The J gene is TRBJ2-7, the V gene TRBV27; TRBD2 matches 12 bases. The V and J ends lost 3 bases and 0 bases, in that order; junction bases with no gene match: 6. The CDR3 is 17 amino acids. The germline V gene encodes CDR1 MNHEY and CDR2 SMNVEV (reference sequence).